Listed below are T cell receptor beta chains from one sample, sequenced in a study of glioma-infiltrating T cells. TCRdb re-called the multiplex PCR reads with MiXCR, one entry per CDR3 protein. The sample yields more than 300,000 distinct CDR3 sequences, around 38% seen once. Source material: glioma tissue, nonneoplastic brain tissue, or PBMCs (not recorded which). The receptor set was obtained from a human donor with low-grade glioma or glioblastoma, undergoing nonglioma brain surgery, or in good health (not recorded which). CDR3s include the opening cysteine and the closing phenylalanine or tryptophan. D genes are given only for firm matches. The size field is filled for only some rows; it gives once, few, many or a size class.

J gene	clone size	V gene	D gene	CDR3 protein	CDR3 DNA
TRBJ2-2	few	TRBV6-5	TRBD2	CASSYSVGLAGDPGELFF	TGTGCCAGCAGTTACTCGGTAGGACTAGCGGGAGACCCCGGGGAGCTGTTTTTT
TRBJ2-1	once	TRBV4-3	TRBD2	CASSSSGTSGYNEQFF	TGCGCCAGCAGCTCCTCCGGGACTAGCGGATACAATGAGCAGTTCTTC
TRBJ2-3	.	TRBV7-6	TRBD2	CASSYPVAGRDVTDTQYF	TGTGCCAGCAGCTACCCGGTGGCCGGGAGGGACGTCACAGATACGCAGTATTTT
TRBJ1-2	.	TRBV20-1	.	CSAYDITGYVYTF	TGCAGTGCGTACGACATTACTGGCTATGTCTACACCTTC
TRBJ1-2	.	TRBV28	.	CASSIRTYGYTF	TGTGCCAGCAGTATCAGAACTTATGGCTACACCTTC
TRBJ2-1	.	TRBV6-2/TRBV6-3	.	CASSHGRSGEQFF	TGTGCCAGCAGCCACGGGAGAAGCGGTGAGCAGTTCTTC
TRBJ2-7	.	TRBV18	.	CASSPPGGFVEQYF	TGTGCCAGCTCACCACCGGGAGGATTCGTCGAGCAGTACTTC
TRBJ1-2	.	TRBV2	.	CASSRGAGAGYTF	TGTGCCAGCAGTCGAGGGGCAGGGGCTGGCTACACCTTC
TRBJ1-2	many	TRBV28	TRBD1	CASSKTGGDYGYTF	TGTGCCAGCAGCAAGACAGGGGGCGACTATGGCTACACCTTC
TRBJ1-6	few	TRBV5-5	.	CASSFLQDYNSPLHF	TGTGCCAGCAGCTTTTTACAGGATTATAATTCACCCCTCCACTTT
TRBJ2-7	few	TRBV11-2	TRBD2	CASSLSGLAGDHEQYF	TGTGCCAGCAGCTTATCGGGACTAGCGGGAGACCACGAGCAGTACTTC